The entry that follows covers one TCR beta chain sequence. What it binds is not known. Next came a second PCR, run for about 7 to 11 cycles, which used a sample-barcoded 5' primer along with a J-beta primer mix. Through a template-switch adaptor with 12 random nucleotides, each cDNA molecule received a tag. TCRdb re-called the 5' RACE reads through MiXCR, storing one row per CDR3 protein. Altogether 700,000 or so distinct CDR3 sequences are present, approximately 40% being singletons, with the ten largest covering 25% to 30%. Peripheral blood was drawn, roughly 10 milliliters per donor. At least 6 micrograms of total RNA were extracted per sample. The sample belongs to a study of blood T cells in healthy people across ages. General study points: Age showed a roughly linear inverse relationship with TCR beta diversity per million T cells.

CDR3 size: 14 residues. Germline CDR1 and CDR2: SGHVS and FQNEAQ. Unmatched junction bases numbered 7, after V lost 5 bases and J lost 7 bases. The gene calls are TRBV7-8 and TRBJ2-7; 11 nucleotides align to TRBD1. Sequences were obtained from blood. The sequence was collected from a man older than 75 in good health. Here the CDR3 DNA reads TGTGCCAGCAGCCCCCGGACAGGGGGCACTGAGCAGTACTTC. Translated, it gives CASSPRTGGTEQYF.